These 5 T cell receptor beta chains were all obtained from the same sample, sequenced in a study of T cell responses to AZD1222 COVID-19 vaccine. Sequencing used immunoSEQ multiplex PCR; TCRdb keeps in-frame clones, though not all of them. The profile shows 150,000 to 200,000 clones, 90% to 95% of them singletons. The input for sequencing was peripheral blood, taken 28 days after the second AZD1222 dose. The receptors here all came from an adult who received the AZD1222 COVID-19 vaccine.

V usage is TRBV18 and J usage is TRBJ2-1; perhaps TRBD1 as D (6 bases). CDR3 length equals 14 residues. Germline loops: CDR1 KGHSH, CDR2 LQKENI. The germline V and J ends were trimmed by 3 bases and 3 bases, with 9 bases remaining between them. The CDR3 DNA reads TGTGCCAGCTCACCCATACAGGGCTACAATGAGCAGTTCTTC. Its protein product is CASSPIQGYNEQFF.

This sequence joins TRBV5-6 and TRBJ1-1; 8 bases map to TRBD1. From germline, CDR1 is SGHDT and CDR2 YYEEEE. Trimming cost V 0 bases and J 3 bases; bases outside gene matches: 4. This CDR3 is built from 15 residues. The DNA for the CDR3 is TGTGCCAGCAGCTTGGGGACAGGGTTGGACACTGAAGCTTTCTTT. Amino acids: CASSLGTGLDTEAFF.

In this sample, this clone turned up once. The CDR3 DNA follows: TGTGCCAGTAGCCGTGGGCTAGCGGGTGTTTCCTACGAGCAGTACTTC. Protein product: CASSRGLAGVSYEQYF. The rearrangement links TRBV19 to TRBJ2-7; 8 bases match TRBD2. V shed 6 bases and J 1 base; nucleotides not matched to a gene: 11. The CDR3 contains 16 residues. The germline V gene encodes CDR1 LNHDA and CDR2 SQIVND (reference sequence).

CDR3 nucleotides: TGTGCCAGCAGCTTCGCGACAGACTATGGCTACACCTTC. Translated: CASSFATDYGYTF. The chain uses TRBV11-2 and TRBJ1-2, with D perhaps matching TRBD1 (5 bases). V was pared by 3 bases and J by 3 bases, with 8 bases between. Germline CDR1 reads SGHAT; CDR2 reads FQNNGV. The CDR3 consists of 13 residues.

In DNA form, the CDR3 reads TGCAGCGTTGTGATCAGGAGCCACTACGAGCAGTACTTC. Translated, it gives CSVVIRSHYEQYF. The genes are TRBV29-1 and TRBJ2-7, with D uncertain. Trimming pared 4 bases from V and 3 bases from J, leaving 13 bases between. Germline V gene lookup returns CDR1 SQVTM and CDR2 ANQGSEA. The CDR3 spans 13 residues.